This section outlines one T cell receptor beta chain sequence together with its context. The antigen is not known. Cells that had been cultured for 10 days were the source of isolated CD4+ T cells. This individual contracted SARS-CoV-2 between March and December 2020, as verified by PCR. All study participants received two doses of BNT162b2 or mRNA-1273 vaccine. Some clones are missing from TCRdb's copy, which holds only in-frame ones; the method was immunoSEQ multiplex PCR. The repertoire includes about 50,000 clones, about 76% of them detected once, and roughly 5.4% sits in the top ten. This sample is drawn from a study of vaccination effects on CD4 cells after COVID-19. Study context: Before sequencing took place, the ViraFEST assay used viral peptide pools to expand antigen-specific CD4+ T cells. It was a median of 72 days after the second dose that post-vaccine samples were obtained. Researchers drew samples from a few convalescent patients early and late after vaccination. Every well got some 1.8 million PBMC, which were grown with 10 IU/ml IL-2 and around 10 ug/ml peptides.

Trimming removed 4 bases from V and 2 bases from J, with 8 bases in between. The CDR3 totals 13 residues. CDR1 and CDR2 from the germline V gene are MNHEY and SVGAGI. The source is a human donor who had a prior SARS-CoV-2 infection. The J gene is TRBJ2-5, the V gene TRBV6-5; D gene unclear. The source was CD4+ T cells from PBMCs cultured without peptide, collected after COVID-19 vaccination. CDR3 in amino acids: CASSLTLQETQYF. The CDR3 nucleotides are TGTGCCAGCAGTTTGACACTTCAAGAGACCCAGTACTTC.